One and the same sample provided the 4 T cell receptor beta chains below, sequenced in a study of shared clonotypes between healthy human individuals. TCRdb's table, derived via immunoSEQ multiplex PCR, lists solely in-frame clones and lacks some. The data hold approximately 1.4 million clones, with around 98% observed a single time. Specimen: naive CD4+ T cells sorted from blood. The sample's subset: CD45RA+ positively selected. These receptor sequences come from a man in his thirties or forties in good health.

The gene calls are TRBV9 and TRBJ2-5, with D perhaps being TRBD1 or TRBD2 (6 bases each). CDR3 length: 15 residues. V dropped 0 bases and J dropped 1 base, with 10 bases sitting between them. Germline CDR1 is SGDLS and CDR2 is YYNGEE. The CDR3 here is CASSVGGAGQETQYF. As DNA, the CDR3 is TGTGCCAGCAGCGTAGGGGGGGCAGGCCAAGAGACCCAGTACTTC.

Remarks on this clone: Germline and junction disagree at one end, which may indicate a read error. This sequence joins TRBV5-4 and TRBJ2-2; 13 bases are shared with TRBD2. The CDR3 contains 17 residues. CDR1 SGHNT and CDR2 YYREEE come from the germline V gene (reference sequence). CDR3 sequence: CASSTGLAGWNPGELFF. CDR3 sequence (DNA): TGTGCCAGCAGCACGGGACTAGCGGGATGGAACCCCGGGGAGCTGTTTTTT. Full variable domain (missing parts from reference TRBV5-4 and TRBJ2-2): ETGVTQSPTHLIKTRGQQVTLRCSSQSGHNTVSWYQQALGQGPQFIFQYYREEENGRGNFPPRFSGLQFPNYSSELNVNALELDDSALYLCASSTGLAGWNPGELFFGEGSRLTVL.

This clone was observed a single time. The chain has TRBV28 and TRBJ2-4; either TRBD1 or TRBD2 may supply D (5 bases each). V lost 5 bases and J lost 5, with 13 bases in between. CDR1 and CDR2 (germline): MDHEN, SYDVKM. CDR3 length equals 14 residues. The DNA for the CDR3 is TGTGCCAGCAGTCTCCCCGGGGACCAAAACATTCAGTACTTC. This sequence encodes CASSLPGDQNIQYF.

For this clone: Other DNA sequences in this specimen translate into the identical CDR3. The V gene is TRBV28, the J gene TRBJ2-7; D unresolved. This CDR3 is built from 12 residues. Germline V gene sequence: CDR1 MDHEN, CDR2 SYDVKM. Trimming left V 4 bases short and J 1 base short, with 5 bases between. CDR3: CASSSGSYEQYF. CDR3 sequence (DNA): TGTGCCAGCAGTTCCGGTTCCTACGAGCAGTACTTC.